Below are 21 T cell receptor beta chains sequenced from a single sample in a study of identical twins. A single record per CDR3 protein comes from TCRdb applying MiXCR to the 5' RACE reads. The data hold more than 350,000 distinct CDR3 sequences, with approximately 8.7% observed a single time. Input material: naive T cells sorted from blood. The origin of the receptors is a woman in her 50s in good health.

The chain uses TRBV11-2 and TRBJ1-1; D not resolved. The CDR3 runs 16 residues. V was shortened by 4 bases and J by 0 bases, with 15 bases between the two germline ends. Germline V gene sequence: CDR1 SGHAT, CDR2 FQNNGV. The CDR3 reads CASSSATGRMNTEAFF. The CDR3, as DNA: TGTGCCAGCAGCTCCGCCACGGGCAGGATGAACACTGAAGCTTTCTTT. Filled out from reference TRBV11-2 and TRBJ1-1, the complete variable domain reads EAGVAQSPRYKIIEKRQSVAFWCNPISGHATLYWYQQILGQGPKLLIQFQNNGVVDDSQLPKDRFSAERLKGVDSTLKIQPAKLEDSAVYLCASSSATGRMNTEAFFGQGTRLTVV.

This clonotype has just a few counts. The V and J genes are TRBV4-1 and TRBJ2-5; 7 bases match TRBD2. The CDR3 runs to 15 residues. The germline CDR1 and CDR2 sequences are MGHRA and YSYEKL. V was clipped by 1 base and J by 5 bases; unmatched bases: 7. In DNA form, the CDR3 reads TGCGCCAGCAGCCAAGTAGGACTAGTCCACGAGACCCAGTACTTC. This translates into CASSQVGLVHETQYF.

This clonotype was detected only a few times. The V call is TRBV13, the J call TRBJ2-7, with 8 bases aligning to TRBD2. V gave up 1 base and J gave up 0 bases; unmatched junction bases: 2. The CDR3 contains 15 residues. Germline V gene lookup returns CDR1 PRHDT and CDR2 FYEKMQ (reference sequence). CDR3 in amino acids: CASSLVAGGSYEQYV. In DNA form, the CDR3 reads TGTGCCAGCAGCTTAGTGGCGGGAGGCTCCTACGAGCAGTACGTC.

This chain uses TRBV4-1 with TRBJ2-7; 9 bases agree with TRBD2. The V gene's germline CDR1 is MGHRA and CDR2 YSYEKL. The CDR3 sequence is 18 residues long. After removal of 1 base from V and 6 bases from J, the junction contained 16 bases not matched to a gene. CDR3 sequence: CASSQVFFGGGREPEQYF. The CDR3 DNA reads TGCGCCAGCAGCCAAGTGTTTTTCGGCGGCGGGAGGGAGCCCGAGCAGTACTTC.

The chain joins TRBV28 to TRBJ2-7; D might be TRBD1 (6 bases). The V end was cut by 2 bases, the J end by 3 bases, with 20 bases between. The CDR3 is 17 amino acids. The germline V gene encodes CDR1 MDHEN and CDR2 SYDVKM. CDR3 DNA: TGTGCCAGCAGTTTAAGGCAGGGGCTATTAATTTTCTACGAGCAGTACTTC. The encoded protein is CASSLRQGLLIFYEQYF.

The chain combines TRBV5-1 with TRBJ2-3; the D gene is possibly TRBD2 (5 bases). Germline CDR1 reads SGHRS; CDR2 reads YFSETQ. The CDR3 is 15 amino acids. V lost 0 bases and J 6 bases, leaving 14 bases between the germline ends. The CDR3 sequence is CASSLGGPRVDTQYF. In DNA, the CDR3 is TGCGCCAGCAGCTTGGGAGGGCCTCGGGTGGATACGCAGTATTTT.

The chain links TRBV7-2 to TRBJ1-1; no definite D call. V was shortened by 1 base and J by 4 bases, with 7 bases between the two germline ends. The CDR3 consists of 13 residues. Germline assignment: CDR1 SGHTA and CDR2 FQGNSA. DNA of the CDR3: TGTGCCAGCAGCTTAGGGCCGAGCACTGAAGCTTTCTTT. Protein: CASSLGPSTEAFF.

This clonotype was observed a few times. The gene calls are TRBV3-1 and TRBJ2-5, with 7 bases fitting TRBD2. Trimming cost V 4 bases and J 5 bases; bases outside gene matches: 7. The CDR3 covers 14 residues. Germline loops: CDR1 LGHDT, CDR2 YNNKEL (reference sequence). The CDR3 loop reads CASSPDLAVETQYF. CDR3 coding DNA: TGTGCCAGCAGCCCAGATCTAGCGGTTGAGACCCAGTACTTC.

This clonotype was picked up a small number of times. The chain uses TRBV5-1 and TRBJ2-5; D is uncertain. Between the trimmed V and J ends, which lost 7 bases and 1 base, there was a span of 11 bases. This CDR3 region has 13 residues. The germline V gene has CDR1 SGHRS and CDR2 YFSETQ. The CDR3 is CASSYRTQETQYF. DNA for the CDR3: TGCGCCAGCTCCTATCGGACCCAAGAGACCCAGTACTTC.

CDR3 sequence reads: CAISDRTDTQYF. As DNA, the CDR3 is TGTGCCATCAGTGATAGGACAGATACGCAGTATTTT. The chain combines TRBV10-3 with TRBJ2-3; D is uncertain. Germline CDR1 and CDR2: ENHRY and SYGVKD. The V end lost 3 bases, the J end lost 3 bases, and 4 bases lay between the germline ends. The CDR3 extends over 12 amino acids.

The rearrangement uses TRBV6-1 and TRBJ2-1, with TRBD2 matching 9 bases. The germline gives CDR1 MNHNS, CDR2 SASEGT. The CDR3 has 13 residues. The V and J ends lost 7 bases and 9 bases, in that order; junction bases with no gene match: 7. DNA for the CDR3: TGTGCCAGCACTCCTAGCGGGAATAGTGAGCAGTTCTTC. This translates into CASTPSGNSEQFF.

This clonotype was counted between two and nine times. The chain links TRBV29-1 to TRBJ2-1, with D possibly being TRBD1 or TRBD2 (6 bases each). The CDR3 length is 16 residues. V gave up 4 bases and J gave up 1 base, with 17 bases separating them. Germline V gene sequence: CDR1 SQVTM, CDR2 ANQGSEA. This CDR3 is CSVAAPTGRSYNEQFF. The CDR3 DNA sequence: TGCAGCGTTGCAGCCCCCACAGGGAGGTCCTACAATGAGCAGTTCTTC.

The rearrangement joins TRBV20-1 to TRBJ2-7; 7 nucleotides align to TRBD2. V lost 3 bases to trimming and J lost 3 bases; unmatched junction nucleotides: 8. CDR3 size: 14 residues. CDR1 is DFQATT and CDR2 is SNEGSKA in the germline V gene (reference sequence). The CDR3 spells CSARSERTSYEQYV. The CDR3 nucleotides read TGCAGTGCTAGGTCCGAACGGACTAGCTACGAGCAGTACGTC.

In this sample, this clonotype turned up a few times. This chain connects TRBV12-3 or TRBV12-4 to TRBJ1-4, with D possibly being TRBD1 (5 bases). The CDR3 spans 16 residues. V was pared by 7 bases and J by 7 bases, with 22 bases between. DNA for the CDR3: TGTGCCAGCAACTCGGCGGGGCCGGCCGGGGCTGAAAAACTGTTTTTT. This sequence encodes CASNSAGPAGAEKLFF.

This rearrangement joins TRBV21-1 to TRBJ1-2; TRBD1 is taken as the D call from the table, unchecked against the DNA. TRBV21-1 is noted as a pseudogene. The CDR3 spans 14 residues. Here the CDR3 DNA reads TGTGCCAGCACCCCCACCAGTGAAAACTATGGCTACACCTTC. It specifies CASTPTSENYGYTF.

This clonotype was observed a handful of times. The CDR3 DNA is TGCAGTGCTAGAGCGGCTTCCTACCCCTACGAGCAGTACGTC. As protein: CSARAASYPYEQYV. This chain connects TRBV20-1 to TRBJ2-7; D gene unclear. In germline, CDR1 is DFQATT, CDR2 SNEGSKA (reference sequence). There are 14 residues in the CDR3. The ends were cut back, 1 base at V and 2 bases at J, with 12 bases in the middle.

The CDR3 DNA sequence: TGTGCCAGCAGTGCGACAGGTTGGGAGCTGTTTTTT. Amino acids: CASSATGWELFF. The V and J genes are TRBV2 and TRBJ2-2, with D possibly matching TRBD1 (6 bases). Germline CDR1 and CDR2: SNHLY and FYNNEI. The CDR3 runs 12 residues. Trimming cost V 4 bases and J 9 bases, with 9 bases left between them.

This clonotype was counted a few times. The CDR3, as DNA: TGCGCCAGCAGCGATCCTAGGGGGACTAGCGGGAGACGGCTGTTCTTC. It encodes CASSDPRGTSGRRLFF. The genes are TRBV5-1 and TRBJ2-1; TRBD2 aligns across 14 bases. V lost 4 bases to trimming and J lost 15 bases; unmatched junction nucleotides: 15. CDR3 length: 16 amino acids. CDR1 is SGHRS and CDR2 is YFSETQ in the germline V gene. Complete variable domain (other parts from reference TRBV5-1 and TRBJ2-1): KAGVTQTPRYLIKTRGQQVTLSCSPISGHRSVSWYQQTPGQGLQFLFEYFSETQRNKGNFPGRFSGRQFSNSRSEMNVSTLELGDSALYLCASSDPRGTSGRRLFFGPGTRLTVL.

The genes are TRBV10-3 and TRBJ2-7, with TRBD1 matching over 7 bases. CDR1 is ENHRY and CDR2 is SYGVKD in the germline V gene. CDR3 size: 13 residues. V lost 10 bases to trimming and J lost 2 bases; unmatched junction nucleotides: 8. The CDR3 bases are TGTGCCACCAAATTACAGGGGACCTACGAGCAGTACTTC. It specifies CATKLQGTYEQYF.

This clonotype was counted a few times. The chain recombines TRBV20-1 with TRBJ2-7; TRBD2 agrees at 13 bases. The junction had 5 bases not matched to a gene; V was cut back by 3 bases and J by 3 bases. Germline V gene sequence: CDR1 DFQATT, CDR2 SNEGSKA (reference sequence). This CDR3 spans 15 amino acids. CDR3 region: CSARAGTSGIYEQYF. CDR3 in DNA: TGCAGTGCTAGGGCCGGGACTAGCGGGATCTACGAGCAGTACTTC.

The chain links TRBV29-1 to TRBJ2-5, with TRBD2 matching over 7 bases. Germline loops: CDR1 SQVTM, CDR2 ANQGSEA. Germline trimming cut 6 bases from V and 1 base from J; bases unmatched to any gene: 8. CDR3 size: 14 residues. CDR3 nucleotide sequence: TGCAGCGTCCCCGGCCCTAGCGGCCAAGAGACCCAGTACTTC. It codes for CSVPGPSGQETQYF. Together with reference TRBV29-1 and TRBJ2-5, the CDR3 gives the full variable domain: SAVISQKPSRDICQRGTSLTIQCQVDSQVTMMFWYRQQPGQSLTLIATANQGSEATYESGFVIDKFPISRPNLTFSTLTVSNMSPEDSSIYLCSVPGPSGQETQYFGPGTRLLVL.